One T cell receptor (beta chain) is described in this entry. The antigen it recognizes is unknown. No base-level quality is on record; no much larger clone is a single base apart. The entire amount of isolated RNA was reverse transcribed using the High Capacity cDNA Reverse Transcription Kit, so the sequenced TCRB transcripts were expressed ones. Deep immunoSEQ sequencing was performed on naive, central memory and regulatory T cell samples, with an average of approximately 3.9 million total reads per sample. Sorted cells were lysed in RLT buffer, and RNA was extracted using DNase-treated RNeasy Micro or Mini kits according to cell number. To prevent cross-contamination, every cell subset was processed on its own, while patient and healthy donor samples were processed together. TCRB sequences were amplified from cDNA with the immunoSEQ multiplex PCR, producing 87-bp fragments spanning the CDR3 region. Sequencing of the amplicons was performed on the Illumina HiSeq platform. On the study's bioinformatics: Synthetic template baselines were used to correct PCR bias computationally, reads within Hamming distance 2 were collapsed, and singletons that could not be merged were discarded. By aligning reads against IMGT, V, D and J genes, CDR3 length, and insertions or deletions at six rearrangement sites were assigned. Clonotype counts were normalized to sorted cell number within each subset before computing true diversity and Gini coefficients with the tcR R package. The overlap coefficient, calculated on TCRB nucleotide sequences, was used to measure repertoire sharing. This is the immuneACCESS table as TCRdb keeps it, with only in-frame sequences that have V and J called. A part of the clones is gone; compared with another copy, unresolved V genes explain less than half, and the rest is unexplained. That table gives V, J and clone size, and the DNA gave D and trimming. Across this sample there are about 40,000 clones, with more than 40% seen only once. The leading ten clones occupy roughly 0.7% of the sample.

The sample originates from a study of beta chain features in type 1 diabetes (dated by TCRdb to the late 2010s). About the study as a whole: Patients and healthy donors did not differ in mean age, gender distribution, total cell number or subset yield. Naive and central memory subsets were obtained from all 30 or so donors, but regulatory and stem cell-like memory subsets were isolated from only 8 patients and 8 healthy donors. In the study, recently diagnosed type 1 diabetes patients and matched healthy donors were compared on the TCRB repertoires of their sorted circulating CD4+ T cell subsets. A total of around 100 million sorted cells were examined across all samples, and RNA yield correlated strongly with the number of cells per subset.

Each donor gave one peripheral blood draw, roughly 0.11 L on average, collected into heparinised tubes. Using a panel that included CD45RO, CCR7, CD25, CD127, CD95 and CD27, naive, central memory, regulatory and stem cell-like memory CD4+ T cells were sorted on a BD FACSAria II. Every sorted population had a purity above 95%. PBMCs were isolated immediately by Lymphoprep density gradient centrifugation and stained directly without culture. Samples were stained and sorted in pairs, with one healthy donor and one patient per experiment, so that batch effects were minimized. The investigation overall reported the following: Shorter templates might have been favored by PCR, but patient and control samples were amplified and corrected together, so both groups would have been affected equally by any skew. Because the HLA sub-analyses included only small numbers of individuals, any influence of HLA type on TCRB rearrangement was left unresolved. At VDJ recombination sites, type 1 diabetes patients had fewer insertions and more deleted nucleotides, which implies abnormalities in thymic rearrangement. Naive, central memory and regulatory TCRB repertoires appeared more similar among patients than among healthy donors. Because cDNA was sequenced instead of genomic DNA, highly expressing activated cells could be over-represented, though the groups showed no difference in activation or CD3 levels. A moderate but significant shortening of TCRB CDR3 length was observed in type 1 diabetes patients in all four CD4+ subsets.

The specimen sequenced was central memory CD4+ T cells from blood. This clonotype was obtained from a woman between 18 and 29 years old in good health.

The sequence in DNA is TGTGCCAGCAGGACAGGGCCAGGGACCCAGTACTTC. Protein translation: CASRTGPGTQYF. Recombination linked TRBV6-1 to TRBJ2-5; TRBD1 agrees with 7 junctional bases. Taken from the germline V gene, the CDR1 and CDR2 loops are MNHNS and SASEGT. V is cut back by 6 bases and J by 7 bases, with 5 bases in the junction unmatched. Reading from cysteine to phenylalanine, the CDR3 counts 12 amino acids. CDR3 DNA only is kept here, 36 bases in frame from base 1.